The 20 T cell receptor beta chains given below trace back to one sample, sequenced in a study of blood T cell repertoires in COVID-19 (dated by TCRdb to about 2020). The library relied on the immunoSEQ multiplex PCR assay. TCRdb took over this immuneACCESS table, retaining in-frame rearrangements with V and J assigned. Such tables are incomplete; in checked studies, under half of the missing clones stem from an unresolved V gene, and the remainder is unexplained. Across this sample there are 100,000 to 150,000 clones, with 84% seen only once. The ten largest account for 2% to 3% of the sample. The specimen sequenced was PBMCs or T cells enriched from blood (not recorded which). All receptors derive from a man aged 35 to 55 with acute COVID-19.

The table lists this clone with a count of one. The chain uses TRBV27 and TRBJ1-2, with D possibly being TRBD1 (5 bases). Germline CDR1 is MNHEY and CDR2 is SMNVEV (reference sequence). Between the trimmed V and J ends, which lost 5 bases and 4 bases, there was a span of 17 bases. The CDR3 length is 15 residues. CDR3 region: CASSITGLSAYGYTF. The CDR3 nucleotides are TGTGCCAGCAGTATAACAGGCTTATCGGCCTATGGCTACACCTTC.

J is TRBJ1-5 and V is TRBV19; 10 nucleotides line up with TRBD1. This CDR3 is 15 amino acids long. V gave up 7 bases and J gave up 0 bases; unmatched junction bases: 3. CDR1 is LNHDA, CDR2 SQIVND, per germline (reference sequence). CDR3 amino acids: CASIGQGDSNQPQHF. In DNA, the CDR3 is TGTGCCAGTATCGGACAGGGGGATAGCAATCAGCCCCAGCATTTT.

The chain employs TRBV5-1 and TRBJ2-1, with TRBD2 as a possible D gene (5 bases). Germline CDR1 and CDR2: SGHRS and YFSETQ. There are 15 residues in the CDR3. The V end lost 4 bases, the J end lost 7 bases, and 18 bases lay between the germline ends. The CDR3 DNA is TGCGCCAGCAGCCCCCGGGCAGCGGAGAAAAATGAGCAGTTCTTC. Translated, it gives CASSPRAAEKNEQFF.

A few counts support this clone. V is TRBV10-1 and J is TRBJ2-7, with 9 positions matching TRBD1. This CDR3 is built from 15 residues. V lost 3 bases and J lost 5; bases outside the gene matches: 8. From germline, CDR1 is WNHNN and CDR2 SYGVQD (reference sequence). The CDR3 region has the DNA TGCGCCAGCAGTGATTCAGGGACAGGGAAAAACGAGCAGTACTTC. This translates into CASSDSGTGKNEQYF.

The chain recombines TRBV5-1 with TRBJ2-7, with D maybe TRBD2 (7 bases). There are 16 residues in the CDR3. The germline V gene encodes CDR1 SGHRS and CDR2 YFSETQ. V lost 0 bases and J 4 bases, leaving 17 bases between the germline ends. In DNA, the CDR3 is TGCGCCAGCAGCTTGGGGGCGGGGGCGGTTTATTACGAGCAGTACTTC. It codes for CASSLGAGAVYYEQYF.

The rearrangement links TRBV2 to TRBJ1-4; 7 nucleotides match TRBD1. Germline CDR1 is SNHLY and CDR2 is FYNNEI. V dropped 7 bases and J dropped 2; count of bases not matched to a gene: 4. The CDR3 loop spans 14 amino acids. CDR3: CASTQGETNEKLFF. CDR3 bases: TGTGCCAGCACCCAGGGGGAGACTAATGAAAAACTGTTTTTT.

About this clone itself: The same CDR3 arises from other DNA sequences in this sample as well. This chain uses TRBV28 with TRBJ1-1; 7 positions match TRBD1. The ends lost 2 bases at V and 10 bases at J; junction bases unmatched: 1. The CDR3 consists of 11 residues. Germline V gene lookup returns CDR1 MDHEN and CDR2 SYDVKM. In DNA form, the CDR3 reads TGTGCCAGCAGTTTAGACAGGGTAGCTTTCTTT. It specifies CASSLDRVAFF.

This clone was seen only once. CDR3 DNA sequence: TGTGCCAGCAGCTTGGGAGATCAGCCCCAGCATTTT. Translating gives CASSLGDQPQHF. The chain employs TRBV5-6 and TRBJ1-5, with D uncertain. The CDR3 runs to 12 residues. V dropped 0 bases and J dropped 5 bases, with 3 bases sitting between them. Germline loops: CDR1 SGHDT, CDR2 YYEEEE.

The gene calls are TRBV9 and TRBJ2-7; D unresolved. Germline V gene data show CDR1 as SGDLS and CDR2 as YYNGEE. Trimming removed 0 bases from V and 5 bases from J, with 9 bases in between. The CDR3 covers 13 residues. CDR3 sequence (DNA): TGTGCCAGCAGCGTAGGGTTTCGGGACGAGCAGTACTTC. This sequence encodes CASSVGFRDEQYF.

V and J are TRBV28 and TRBJ1-1; D unresolved. The CDR3 sequence is 13 residues long. The germline gives CDR1 MDHEN, CDR2 SYDVKM. V was clipped by 3 bases and J by 13 bases, with 18 bases between them. The CDR3 loop reads CASSFTRGGMVFF. CDR3 nucleotides: TGTGCCAGCAGTTTTACACGCGGAGGCATGGTTTTCTTT.

The chain is built from TRBV9 and TRBJ2-3; 10 nucleotides agree with TRBD2. Losses at the gene ends were 3 bases for V and 1 base for J; bases not matched to a gene: 5. Germline CDR1 is SGDLS and CDR2 is YYNGEE. The CDR3 runs 16 residues. The CDR3: CASSAERGGGTDTQYF. In nucleotides, the CDR3 is TGTGCCAGCAGCGCAGAGCGGGGGGGCGGCACAGATACGCAGTATTTT.

The rearrangement uses TRBV12-3 or TRBV12-4 and TRBJ2-3; no definite D call. Trimming removed 6 bases at V and 6 bases at J, with 13 bases between. The CDR3 has 13 residues. CDR3 in amino acids: CASRPTSSDTQYF. The CDR3, as DNA: TGTGCCAGCAGGCCCACGAGTTCCGATACGCAGTATTTT.

This clone was counted a single time. This chain links TRBV5-1 with TRBJ2-1; the D gene is possibly TRBD2 (6 bases). V lost 6 bases and J 6 bases, leaving 13 bases between the germline ends. Germline values: CDR1 SGHRS, CDR2 YFSETQ. The CDR3 has 13 residues. The CDR3 DNA follows: TGCGCCAGCACATGGCTGCGGGGCAATGAGCAGTTCTTC. Protein product: CASTWLRGNEQFF. The variable domain in full, completed from reference TRBV5-1 and TRBJ2-1, reads KAGVTQTPRYLIKTRGQQVTLSCSPISGHRSVSWYQQTPGQGLQFLFEYFSETQRNKGNFPGRFSGRQFSNSRSEMNVSTLELGDSALYLCASTWLRGNEQFFGPGTRLTVL.

The chain links TRBV5-1 to TRBJ1-5; the D is unclear. The V gene's germline CDR1 is SGHRS and CDR2 YFSETQ. The length of the CDR3 is 15 residues. The V gene lost 0 bases and the J gene lost 5 bases, with 12 bases spanning the gap. Here the CDR3 DNA reads TGCGCCAGCAGCTTGGCGGGATACACTCATCAGCCCCAGCATTTT. Encoded protein: CASSLAGYTHQPQHF. Complete variable domain (other parts from reference TRBV5-1 and TRBJ1-5): KAGVTQTPRYLIKTRGQQVTLSCSPISGHRSVSWYQQTPGQGLQFLFEYFSETQRNKGNFPGRFSGRQFSNSRSEMNVSTLELGDSALYLCASSLAGYTHQPQHFGDGTRLSIL.

The chain couples TRBV27 to TRBJ2-7; 10 nucleotides line up with TRBD2. Trimming took 8 bases from V and 0 from J; bases not matched to a gene: 16. The CDR3 runs to 18 residues. The germline V gene has CDR1 MNHEY and CDR2 SMNVEV (reference sequence). The CDR3 loop reads CASLPRDRWTSGSYEQYF. In DNA form, the CDR3 reads TGTGCCAGCCTTCCCCGGGACAGGTGGACTAGCGGCTCCTACGAGCAGTACTTC.

This clone was detected only a few times. V usage is TRBV7-9 and J usage is TRBJ2-3; 7 nucleotides agree with TRBD1. In germline, CDR1 is SEHNR, CDR2 FQNEAQ (reference sequence). V lost 1 base and J lost 1; bases outside the gene matches: 2. This CDR3 comprises 15 residues. The CDR3 region is CASSLGGGGTDTQYF. In nucleotides, the CDR3 is TGTGCCAGCAGCTTAGGAGGGGGCGGCACAGATACGCAGTATTTT.

There are a few counts of this clone. The V and J genes are TRBV5-1 and TRBJ2-2, with 7 bases lining up with TRBD1. After removal of 0 bases from V and 2 bases from J, the junction contained 7 bases not matched to a gene. CDR1 and CDR2 (germline): SGHRS, YFSETQ. The CDR3 has 17 amino acids. In DNA form, the CDR3 reads TGCGCCAGCAGCTTGGGCCGGGACAGTCAAAACACCGGGGAGCTGTTTTTT. This sequence encodes CASSLGRDSQNTGELFF.

The chain joins TRBV5-1 to TRBJ2-7, with D possibly matching TRBD2 (5 bases). The germline V gene encodes CDR1 SGHRS and CDR2 YFSETQ. The CDR3 loop spans 14 amino acids. Trimming removed 3 bases from V and 0 bases from J, with 10 bases in between. The CDR3: CASSSDGISYEQYF. Written as DNA, the CDR3 is TGCGCCAGCAGCTCGGACGGGATCTCCTACGAGCAGTACTTC. The full variable domain, its missing parts supplied by reference TRBV5-1 and TRBJ2-7, is KAGVTQTPRYLIKTRGQQVTLSCSPISGHRSVSWYQQTPGQGLQFLFEYFSETQRNKGNFPGRFSGRQFSNSRSEMNVSTLELGDSALYLCASSSDGISYEQYFGPGTRLTVT.

CDR3 amino acids: CASSPETRTEAFF. The CDR3 DNA is TGTGCCAGCAGTCCCGAGACGAGGACTGAAGCTTTCTTT. The chain recombines TRBV7-8 with TRBJ1-1; D uncertain. V dropped 6 bases and J dropped 5 bases, with 13 bases sitting between them. Germline V lookup: CDR1 SGHVS, CDR2 FQNEAQ. This CDR3 is 13 amino acids long.

This clone has only a few counts. The chain combines TRBV2 with TRBJ2-3, with D perhaps matching TRBD1 (6 bases). CDR3 length equals 13 residues. The germline V gene encodes CDR1 SNHLY and CDR2 FYNNEI. Trimming pared 6 bases from V and 0 bases from J, leaving 7 bases between. The CDR3 DNA follows: TGTGCCAGCAGGGGGGCCAGCACAGATACGCAGTATTTT. Protein product: CASRGASTDTQYF.